A single sample is the source of the 17 T cell receptor beta chains below, sequenced in a study of T cells after yellow fever vaccination. TCRdb re-called the 5' RACE reads through MiXCR, storing one row per CDR3 protein. The sample includes about 320,000 distinct CDR3 sequences, 6.8% of them seen just once. The sequencing used PBMCs, collected roughly 45 days after the first yellow fever vaccination. These TCRs come from a man younger than 35 who received the YFV17D yellow fever vaccine.

In its sample, this clonotype was seen a few times. The chain uses TRBV11-2 and TRBJ2-2, with TRBD1 as a possible D gene (6 bases). CDR3 length: 15 residues. CDR1 SGHAT and CDR2 FQNNGV come from the germline V gene. V lost 1 base, J lost 7 bases, and 13 bases lay in between. The CDR3, as DNA: TGTGCCAGCAGCTTAGTCGCAGGGGCGGACGGGGAGCTGTTTTTT. It encodes CASSLVAGADGELFF.

This clonotype has a handful of counts. CDR3 loop: CASSRSQAQGNEKLFF. Here the CDR3 DNA reads TGCGCCAGCAGCCGGAGCCAGGCCCAGGGGAATGAAAAACTGTTTTTT. The gene calls are TRBV4-1 and TRBJ1-4; TRBD1 is a possible D gene (6 bases). V was clipped by 4 bases and J by 5 bases, with 17 bases between them. Germline CDR1 is MGHRA and CDR2 is YSYEKL. This CDR3 is built from 16 residues.

This rearrangement joins TRBV20-1 to TRBJ2-5; 7 nucleotides match TRBD2. CDR3 size: 13 residues. The germline gives CDR1 DFQATT, CDR2 SNEGSKA (reference sequence). With V trimmed by 7 bases and J by 4 bases, 9 bases remained unmatched. CDR3 nucleotide sequence: TGCAGTGTCCTATTTTTAGCGGGAGAGACCCAGTACTTC. Translated, it gives CSVLFLAGETQYF.

The sample holds many counts of this clonotype. V gene TRBV10-3 combines with J gene TRBJ2-6; D is ambiguous. Trimming took off 0 bases at V and 0 bases at J, with 6 bases between the two ends. Germline V CDR1 and CDR2: ENHRY, SYGVKD. The CDR3 runs to 16 residues. The chain's CDR3 is CAISESPDSGANVLTF. In DNA, the CDR3 is TGTGCCATCAGTGAGTCACCAGACTCTGGGGCCAACGTCCTGACTTTC.

This clonotype was seen only once. This chain links TRBV5-1 with TRBJ2-3; 8 nucleotides align to TRBD1. V dropped 4 bases and J dropped 2; count of bases not matched to a gene: 9. The germline V gene has CDR1 SGHRS and CDR2 YFSETQ. CDR3 size: 16 residues. CDR3 bases: TGCGCCAGCAGCCACTACAGGGGGTCGGTCACAGATACGCAGTATTTT. Its protein product is CASSHYRGSVTDTQYF.

J is TRBJ2-2 and V is TRBV12-3 or TRBV12-4, with 9 bases identical to TRBD1. The CDR3 is 13 residues long. J gave up 7 bases and V 7 bases, and 4 bases lay outside the gene matches. CDR3 sequence: CASKQGAYGELFF. The CDR3 nucleotides are TGTGCCAGCAAACAGGGGGCGTACGGGGAGCTGTTTTTT.

This clonotype was detected a few times. The chain employs TRBV6-5 and TRBJ2-2; 9 bases fit TRBD2. Trimming removed 0 bases from V and 6 bases from J; junction bases left unmatched: 8. Germline V gene lookup returns CDR1 MNHEY and CDR2 SVGAGI. CDR3 length: 17 amino acids. CDR3 nucleotide sequence: TGTGCCAGCAGTTACTCGGCTAGCGGGGTTGGGGCCGGGGAGCTGTTTTTT. Translating gives CASSYSASGVGAGELFF.

The CDR3 sequence: CASSPRSTEEKLFF. In DNA, the CDR3 is TGTGCCAGCAGCCCCCGGTCCACCGAAGAAAAACTGTTTTTT. This chain connects TRBV7-2 to TRBJ1-4; no definite D call. Looked up from germline, CDR1 is SGHTA and CDR2 is FQGNSA. V was clipped by 5 bases and J by 8 bases, with 15 bases between them. This CDR3 region has 14 residues.

The chain joins TRBV5-1 to TRBJ2-5; no firm D call. Germline V lookup: CDR1 SGHRS, CDR2 YFSETQ. The CDR3 is 17 residues long. V was pared by 3 bases and J by 2 bases, with 20 bases between. The CDR3 reads CASSSALDGLLQETQYF. CDR3 coding DNA: TGCGCCAGCAGCTCTGCTCTGGACGGGCTCCTTCAAGAGACCCAGTACTTC.

This chain uses TRBV5-4 with TRBJ1-2, with no clear D. V was trimmed by 2 bases and J by 8 bases, leaving 7 bases between them. This CDR3 spans 11 amino acids. Germline CDR1 is SGHNT and CDR2 is YYREEE (reference sequence). CDR3 bases: TGTGCCAGCAGCTTAAAAGGGGGCTACACCTTC. Its translation: CASSLKGGYTF.

The table lists this clonotype with a few counts. The rearrangement links TRBV7-2 to TRBJ2-1; TRBD1 is a possible D gene (7 bases). V was shortened by 6 bases and J by 6 bases, with 18 bases between the two germline ends. Per germline, CDR1 SGHTA and CDR2 FQGNSA. The CDR3 is 15 amino acids. The CDR3 here is CASSSSAGQLNEQFF. The CDR3 coding sequence is TGTGCCAGCAGTTCTTCCGCGGGACAGCTCAATGAGCAGTTCTTC.

The chain uses TRBV30 and TRBJ1-2, with 8 bases identical to TRBD1. The length of the CDR3 is 13 residues. J was trimmed by 4 bases and V by 3 bases; bases with no gene match: 4. Germline-derived CDR1 and CDR2 are GTSNPN and SVGIG (reference sequence). The DNA of the CDR3 is TGTGCCTGGAGGCAGGGGGCTCCCTATGGCTACACCTTC. Encoded protein: CAWRQGAPYGYTF.

This clonotype was detected a few times. V and J are TRBV5-4 and TRBJ2-5; 7 nucleotides align to TRBD1. V shed 4 bases, J shed 1 base, and the junction held 7 bases outside the gene matches. The CDR3 totals 15 residues. Germline CDR1 reads SGHNT; CDR2 reads YYREEE (reference sequence). The CDR3, as DNA: TGTGCCAGCAGCGGACGACAGGGTTTCCAAGAGACCCAGTACTTC. This codes for CASSGRQGFQETQYF.

This clonotype was recorded a few times. The rearrangement links TRBV9 to TRBJ2-3, with D perhaps matching TRBD2 (6 bases). The ends were cut back, 0 bases at V and 2 bases at J, with 16 bases in the middle. CDR1 is SGDLS, CDR2 YYNGEE, per germline. The CDR3 sequence is 17 residues long. In DNA form, the CDR3 reads TGTGCCAGCAGCGTAGCCGCCGGGGGTACCTACACAGATACGCAGTATTTT. It yields the protein CASSVAAGGTYTDTQYF.

V gene TRBV30 combines with J gene TRBJ1-3; D gene unclear. CDR1 is GTSNPN and CDR2 is SVGIG in the germline V gene (reference sequence). The CDR3 is 13 amino acids. V lost 3 bases to trimming and J lost 2 bases, with 8 bases between them. Here the CDR3 DNA reads TGTGCCTGGAGCCGTGGTCCTGGAAACACCATATATTTT. Protein product: CAWSRGPGNTIYF.

This clonotype has only a few counts. The chain joins TRBV18 to TRBJ1-5; D possibly corresponds to TRBD1 (6 bases). The CDR3 length is 16 residues. Trimming removed 6 bases at V and 0 bases at J, with 15 bases between. CDR1 is KGHSH and CDR2 is LQKENI in the germline V gene. CDR3 bases: TGTGCCAGCTCCCCGCTCGGGGGCTATAGCAATCAGCCCCAGCATTTT. Translation: CASSPLGGYSNQPQHF. Full variable domain (remainder filled in from reference TRBV18 and TRBJ1-5): NAGVMQNPRHLVRRRGQEARLRCSPMKGHSHVYWYRQLPEEGLKFMVYLQKENIIDESGMPKERFSAEFPKEGPSILRIQQVVRGDSAAYFCASSPLGGYSNQPQHFGDGTRLSIL.

A few counts support this clonotype. This chain links TRBV7-2 with TRBJ1-2, with D unresolved. The V gene lost 8 bases and the J gene lost 7 bases, with 20 bases spanning the gap. Germline loops: CDR1 SGHTA, CDR2 FQGNSA. This CDR3 contains 14 residues. CDR3 DNA sequence: TGTGCCAGCTGGGGAGGACTCGGTTCTAGTGGCTACACCTTC. Translated, it gives CASWGGLGSSGYTF. Full variable domain (rest looked up from reference TRBV7-2 and TRBJ1-2): GAGVSQSPSNKVTEKGKDVELRCDPISGHTALYWYRQSLGQGLEFLIYFQGNSAPDKSGLPSDRFSAERTGGSVSTLTIQRTQQEDSAVYLCASWGGLGSSGYTFGSGTRLTVV.